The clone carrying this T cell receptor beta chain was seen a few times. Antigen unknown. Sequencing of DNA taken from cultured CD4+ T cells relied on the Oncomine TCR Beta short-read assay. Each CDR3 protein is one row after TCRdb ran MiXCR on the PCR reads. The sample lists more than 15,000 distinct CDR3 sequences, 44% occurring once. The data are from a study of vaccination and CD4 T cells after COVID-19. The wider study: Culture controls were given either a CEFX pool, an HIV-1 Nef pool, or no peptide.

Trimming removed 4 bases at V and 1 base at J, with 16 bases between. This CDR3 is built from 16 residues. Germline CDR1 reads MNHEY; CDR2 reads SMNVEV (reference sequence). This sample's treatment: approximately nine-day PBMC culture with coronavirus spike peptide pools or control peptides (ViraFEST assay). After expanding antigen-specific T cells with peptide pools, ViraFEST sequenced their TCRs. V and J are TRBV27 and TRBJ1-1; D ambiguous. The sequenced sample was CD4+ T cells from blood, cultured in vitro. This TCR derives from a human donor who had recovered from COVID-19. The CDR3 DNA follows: TGTGCCAGCAGTTCTCTGAGGCACACACCGAACACTGAAGCTTTCTTT. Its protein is CASSSLRHTPNTEAFF.